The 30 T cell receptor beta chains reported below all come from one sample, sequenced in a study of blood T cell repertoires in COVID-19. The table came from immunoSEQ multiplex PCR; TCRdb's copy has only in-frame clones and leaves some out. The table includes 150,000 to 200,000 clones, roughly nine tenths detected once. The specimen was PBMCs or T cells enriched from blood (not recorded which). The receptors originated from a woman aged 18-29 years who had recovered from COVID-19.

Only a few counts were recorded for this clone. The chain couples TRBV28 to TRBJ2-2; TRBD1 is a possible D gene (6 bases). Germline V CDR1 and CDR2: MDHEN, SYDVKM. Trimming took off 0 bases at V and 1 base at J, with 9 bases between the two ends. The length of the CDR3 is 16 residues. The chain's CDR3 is CASSLWGHLNTGELFF. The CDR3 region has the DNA TGTGCCAGCAGTTTATGGGGACACTTGAACACCGGGGAGCTGTTTTTT.

CDR3 DNA: TGTGCCAGCAGCTTAGAGGGGTCCCTGCTCTACGAGCAGTACTTC. Its translation is CASSLEGSLLYEQYF. J is TRBJ2-7 and V is TRBV7-2, with TRBD1 as a possible D gene (5 bases). Germline V gives CDR1 SGHTA, CDR2 FQGNSA. V gave up 1 base and J gave up 3 bases, with 13 bases separating them. The CDR3 extends over 15 amino acids.

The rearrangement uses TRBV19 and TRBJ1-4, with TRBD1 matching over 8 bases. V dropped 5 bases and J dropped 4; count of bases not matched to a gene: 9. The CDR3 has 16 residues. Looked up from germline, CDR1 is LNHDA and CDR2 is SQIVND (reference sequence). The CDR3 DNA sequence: TGTGCCAGTAGTCCGGACAGGGCACAACTTAATGAAAAACTGTTTTTT. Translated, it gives CASSPDRAQLNEKLFF.

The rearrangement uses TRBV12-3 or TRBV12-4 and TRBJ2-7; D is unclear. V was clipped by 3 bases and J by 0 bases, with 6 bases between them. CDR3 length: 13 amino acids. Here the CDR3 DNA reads TGTGCCAGCAGTTTGCAGGTCTCCTACGAGCAGTACTTC. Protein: CASSLQVSYEQYF.

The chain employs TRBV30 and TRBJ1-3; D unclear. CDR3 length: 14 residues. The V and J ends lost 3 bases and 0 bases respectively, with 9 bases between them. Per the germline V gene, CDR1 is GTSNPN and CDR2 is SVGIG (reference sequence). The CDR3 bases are TGTGCCTGGAGCCAAGCAATCTCTGGAAACACCATATATTTT. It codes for CAWSQAISGNTIYF.

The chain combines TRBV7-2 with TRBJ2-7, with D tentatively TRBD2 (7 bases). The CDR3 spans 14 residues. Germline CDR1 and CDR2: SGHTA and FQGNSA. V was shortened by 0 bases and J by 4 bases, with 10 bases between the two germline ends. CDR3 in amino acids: CASSLAGGPYEQYF. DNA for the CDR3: TGTGCCAGCAGCTTAGCGGGGGGGCCTTACGAGCAGTACTTC.

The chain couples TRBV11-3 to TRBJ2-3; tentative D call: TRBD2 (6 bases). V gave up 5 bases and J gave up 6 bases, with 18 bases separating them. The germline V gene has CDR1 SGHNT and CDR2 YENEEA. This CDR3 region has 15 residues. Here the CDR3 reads CASSPRGLPRDTQYF. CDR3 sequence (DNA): TGTGCCAGCAGCCCCCGGGGACTCCCGAGGGATACGCAGTATTTT.

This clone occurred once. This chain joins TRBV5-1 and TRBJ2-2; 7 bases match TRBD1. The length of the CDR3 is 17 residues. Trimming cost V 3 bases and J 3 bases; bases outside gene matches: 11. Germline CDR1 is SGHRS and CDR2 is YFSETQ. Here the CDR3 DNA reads TGCGCCAGCAGCTGGGACAGTGGAAGAGGATACACCGGGGAGCTGTTTTTT. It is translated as CASSWDSGRGYTGELFF.

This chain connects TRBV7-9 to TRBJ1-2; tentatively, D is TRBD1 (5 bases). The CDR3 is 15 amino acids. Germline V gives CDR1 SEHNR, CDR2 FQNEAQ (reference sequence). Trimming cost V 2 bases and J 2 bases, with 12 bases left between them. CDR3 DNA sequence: TGTGCCAGCAGCTTAAACCGGGACTCGAACTATGGCTACACCTTC. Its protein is CASSLNRDSNYGYTF.

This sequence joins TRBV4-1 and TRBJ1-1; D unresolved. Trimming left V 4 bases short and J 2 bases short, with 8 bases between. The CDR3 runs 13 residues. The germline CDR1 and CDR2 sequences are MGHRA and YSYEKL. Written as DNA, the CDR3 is TGCGCCAGCAGCCTAAGCCTCAACACTGAAGCTTTCTTT. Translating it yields CASSLSLNTEAFF.

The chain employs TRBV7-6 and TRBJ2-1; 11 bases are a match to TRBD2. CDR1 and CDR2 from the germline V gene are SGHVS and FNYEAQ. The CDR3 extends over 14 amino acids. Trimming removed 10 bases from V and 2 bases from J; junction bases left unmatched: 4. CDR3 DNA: TGTGCCACCCGACTAGCGGGGACCTACAATGAGCAGTTCTTC. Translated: CATRLAGTYNEQFF.

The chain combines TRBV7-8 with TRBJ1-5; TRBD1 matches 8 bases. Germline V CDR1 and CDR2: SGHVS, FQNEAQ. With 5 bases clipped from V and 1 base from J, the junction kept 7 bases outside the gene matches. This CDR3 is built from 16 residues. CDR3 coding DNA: TGTGCCAGCAGCCTACAGGGGGGCGGGAGCAATCAGCCCCAGCATTTT. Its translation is CASSLQGGGSNQPQHF.

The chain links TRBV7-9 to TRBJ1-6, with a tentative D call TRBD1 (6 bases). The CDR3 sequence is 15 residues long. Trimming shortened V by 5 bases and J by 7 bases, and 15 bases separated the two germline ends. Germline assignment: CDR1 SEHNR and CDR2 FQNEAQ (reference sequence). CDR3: CASSEHIGQNSPLHF. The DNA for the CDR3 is TGTGCCAGCAGCGAACATATAGGACAGAATTCACCCCTCCACTTT.

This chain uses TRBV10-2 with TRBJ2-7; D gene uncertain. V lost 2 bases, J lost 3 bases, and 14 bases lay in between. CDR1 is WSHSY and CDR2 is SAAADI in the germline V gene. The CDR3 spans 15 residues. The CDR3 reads CASSEETDFYYEQYF. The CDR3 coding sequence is TGCGCCAGCAGTGAGGAGACTGACTTTTACTACGAGCAGTACTTC.

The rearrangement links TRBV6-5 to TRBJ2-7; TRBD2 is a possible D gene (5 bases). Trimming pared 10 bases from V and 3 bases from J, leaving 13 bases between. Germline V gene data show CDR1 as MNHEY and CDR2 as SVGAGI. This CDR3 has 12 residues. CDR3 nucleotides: TGTGCCACCAGAGGAGAGGGCTACGAGCAGTACTTC. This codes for CATRGEGYEQYF.

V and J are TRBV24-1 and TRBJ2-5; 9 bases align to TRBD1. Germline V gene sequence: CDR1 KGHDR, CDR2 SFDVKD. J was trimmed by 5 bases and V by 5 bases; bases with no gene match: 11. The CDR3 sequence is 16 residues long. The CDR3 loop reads CATSVLTGQGRETQYF. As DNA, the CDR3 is TGTGCCACCAGTGTCCTCACGGGACAGGGTAGGGAGACCCAGTACTTC.

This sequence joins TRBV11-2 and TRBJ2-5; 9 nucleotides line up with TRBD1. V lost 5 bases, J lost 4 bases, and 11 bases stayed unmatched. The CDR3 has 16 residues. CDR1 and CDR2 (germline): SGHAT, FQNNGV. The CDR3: CASSHAKGQGIETQYF. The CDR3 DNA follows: TGTGCCAGCAGCCACGCTAAGGGACAGGGAATAGAGACCCAGTACTTC.

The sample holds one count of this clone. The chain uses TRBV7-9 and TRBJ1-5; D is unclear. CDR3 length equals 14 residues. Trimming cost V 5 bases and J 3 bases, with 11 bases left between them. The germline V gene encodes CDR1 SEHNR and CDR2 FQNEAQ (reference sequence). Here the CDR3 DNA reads TGTGCCAGCAGCACAAACAGAGTCAATCAGCCCCAGCATTTT. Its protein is CASSTNRVNQPQHF.

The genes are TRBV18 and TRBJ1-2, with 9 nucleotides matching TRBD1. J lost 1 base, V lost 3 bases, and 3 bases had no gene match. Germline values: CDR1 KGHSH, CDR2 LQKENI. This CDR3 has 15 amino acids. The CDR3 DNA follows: TGTGCCAGCTCACCGGAGACAGGGGGTAACTATGGCTACACCTTC. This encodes CASSPETGGNYGYTF. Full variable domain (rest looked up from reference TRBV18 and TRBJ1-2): NAGVMQNPRHLVRRRGQEARLRCSPMKGHSHVYWYRQLPEEGLKFMVYLQKENIIDESGMPKERFSAEFPKEGPSILRIQQVVRGDSAAYFCASSPETGGNYGYTFGSGTRLTVV.

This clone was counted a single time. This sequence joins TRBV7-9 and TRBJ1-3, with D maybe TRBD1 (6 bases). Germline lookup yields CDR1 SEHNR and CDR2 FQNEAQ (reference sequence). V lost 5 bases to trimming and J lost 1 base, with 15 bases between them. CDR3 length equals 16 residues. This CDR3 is CASSTPGGPSGNTIYF. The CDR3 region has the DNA TGTGCCAGCAGCACCCCGGGGGGGCCATCTGGAAACACCATATATTTT.

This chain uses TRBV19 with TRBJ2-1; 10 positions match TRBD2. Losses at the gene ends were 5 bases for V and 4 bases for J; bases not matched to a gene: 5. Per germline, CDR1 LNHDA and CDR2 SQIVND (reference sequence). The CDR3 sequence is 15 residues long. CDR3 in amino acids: CASSVAGGIYNEQFF. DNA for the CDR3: TGTGCCAGTAGTGTAGCGGGGGGAATTTACAATGAGCAGTTCTTC.

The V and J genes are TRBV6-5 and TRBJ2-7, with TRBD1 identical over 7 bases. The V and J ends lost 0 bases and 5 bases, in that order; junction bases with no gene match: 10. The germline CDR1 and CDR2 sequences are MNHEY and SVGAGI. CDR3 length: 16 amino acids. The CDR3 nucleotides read TGTGCCAGCAGTTACTCGAGTCAGGGGGTTCGCAACGAGCAGTACTTC. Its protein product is CASSYSSQGVRNEQYF.

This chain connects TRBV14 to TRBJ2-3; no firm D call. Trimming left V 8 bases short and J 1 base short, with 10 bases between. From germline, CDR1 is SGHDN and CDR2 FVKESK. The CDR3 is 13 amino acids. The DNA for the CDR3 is TGTGCCAGCCAGCGCAGACGCACAGATACGCAGTATTTT. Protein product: CASQRRRTDTQYF.

The CDR3 sequence: CASSRGTGGQPQHF. CDR3 nucleotide sequence: TGTGCCAGCAGCCGGGGGACAGGGGGGCAGCCCCAGCATTTT. The V gene is TRBV2, the J gene TRBJ1-5; 11 bases map to TRBD1. This CDR3 has 14 residues. Germline CDR1 and CDR2: SNHLY and FYNNEI. Trimming removed 6 bases from V and 7 bases from J; junction bases left unmatched: 5.

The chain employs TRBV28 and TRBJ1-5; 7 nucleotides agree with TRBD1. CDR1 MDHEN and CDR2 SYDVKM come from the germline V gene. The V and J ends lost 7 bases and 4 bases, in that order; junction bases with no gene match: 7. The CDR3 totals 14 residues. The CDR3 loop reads CASIAGTANQPQHF. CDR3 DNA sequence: TGTGCCAGCATTGCCGGGACAGCAAATCAGCCCCAGCATTTT.

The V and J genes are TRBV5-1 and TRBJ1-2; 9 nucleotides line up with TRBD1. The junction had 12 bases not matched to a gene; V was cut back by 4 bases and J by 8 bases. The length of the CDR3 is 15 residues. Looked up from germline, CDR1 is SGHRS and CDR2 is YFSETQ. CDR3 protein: CASSGTQQGAQGYTF. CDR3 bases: TGCGCCAGCAGCGGGACCCAACAGGGGGCGCAGGGCTACACCTTC.

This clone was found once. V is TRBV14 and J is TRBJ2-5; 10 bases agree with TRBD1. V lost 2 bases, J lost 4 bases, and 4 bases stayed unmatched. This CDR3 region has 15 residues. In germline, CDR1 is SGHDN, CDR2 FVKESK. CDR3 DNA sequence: TGTGCCAGCAGCCAATTGCGGACAGGGGGAGAGACCCAGTACTTC. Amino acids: CASSQLRTGGETQYF.

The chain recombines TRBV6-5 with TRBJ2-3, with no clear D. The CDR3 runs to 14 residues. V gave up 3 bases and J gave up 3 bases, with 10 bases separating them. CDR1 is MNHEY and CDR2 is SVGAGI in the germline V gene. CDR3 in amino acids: CASSYSKDTDTQYF. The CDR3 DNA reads TGTGCCAGCAGTTATAGCAAGGATACAGATACGCAGTATTTT.

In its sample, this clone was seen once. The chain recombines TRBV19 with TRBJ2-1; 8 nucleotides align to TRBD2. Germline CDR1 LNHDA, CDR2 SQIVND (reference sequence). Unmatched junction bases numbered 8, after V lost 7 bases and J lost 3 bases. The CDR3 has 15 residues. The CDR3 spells CASTGSGGSYNEQFF. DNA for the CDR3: TGTGCCAGTACTGGAAGCGGGGGTAGCTACAATGAGCAGTTCTTC. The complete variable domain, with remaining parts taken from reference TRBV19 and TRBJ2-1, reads DGGITQSPKYLFRKEGQNVTLSCEQNLNHDAMYWYRQDPGQGLRLIYYSQIVNDFQKGDIAEGYSVSREKKESFPLTVTSAQKNPTAFYLCASTGSGGSYNEQFFGPGTRLTVL.

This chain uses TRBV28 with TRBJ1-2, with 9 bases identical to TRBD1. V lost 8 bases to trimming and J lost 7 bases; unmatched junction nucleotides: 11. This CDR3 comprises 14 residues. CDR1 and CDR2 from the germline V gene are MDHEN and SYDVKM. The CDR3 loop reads CASRVTGGRGGYTF. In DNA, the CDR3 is TGTGCCAGCCGAGTTACAGGGGGCCGGGGTGGCTACACCTTC.